The rows below give T cell receptor beta chains drawn from one sample of a study of STAT3 mutations in large granular lymphocyte leukemia. Data came from immunoSEQ multiplex PCR; TCRdb stores just in-frame clones and leaves some out. The top ten clones hold roughly 13% of a sample with tens of thousands of clones, approximately 84% of them seen once. Sequencing input: peripheral blood mononuclear cells. Receptor source: a man in his sixties with T-cell large granular lymphocyte leukemia. Some clones in this sample may be carry-over from other donors' samples. Both conserved end residues are part of each CDR3. The order of the fields is clone size, D gene, J gene, V gene, CDR3 protein, CDR3 DNA. A D gene is named only where the DNA matches it firmly. Expanded clones get a size class; other rows say once, few or many, or leave the size out.

.,.,TRBJ2-1,TRBV5-6,CASSASDADRYNEQFF,TGTGCCAGCAGCGCTTCGGATGCGGACCGGTACAATGAGCAGTTCTTC
.,.,TRBJ1-5,TRBV30,CAWSVASAGGGQPQHF,TGTGCCTGGAGTGTGGCGTCTGCCGGGGGCGGTCAGCCCCAGCATTTT
few,.,TRBJ2-5,TRBV30,CAWSPQTTYQETQYF,TGTGCCTGGAGTCCCCAGACAACGTACCAAGAGACCCAGTACTTC
.,.,TRBJ1-5,TRBV23-1,CASSQSVGVDGSWGQDQPQHF,TGCGCCAGCAGTCAATCCGTTGGTGTGGATGGCTCCTGGGGTCAAGATCAGCCCCAGCATTTT
.,TRBD1,TRBJ2-1,TRBV5-1,CASSRNGQGAGNEQFF,TGCGCCAGCAGTCGAAATGGACAGGGGGCCGGCAATGAGCAGTTCTTC
.,.,TRBJ2-2,TRBV25-1,CASKLENTGELFF,TGTGCCAGCAAACTAGAGAACACCGGGGAGCTGTTTTTT
.,TRBD1,TRBJ2-5,TRBV19,CASRPGQGIRETQYF,TGTGCCAGTAGGCCCGGACAGGGGATAAGGGAGACCCAGTACTTC
few,.,TRBJ1-2,TRBV28,CASSWKDGYTF,TGTGCCAGCAGTTGGAAAGATGGCTACACCTTC
.,.,TRBJ1-5,TRBV6-1,CASSDGGDRNQPQHF,TGTGCCAGCAGTGATGGGGGGGATCGGAATCAGCCCCAGCATTTT
.,TRBD2,TRBJ2-4,TRBV30,CAWSRGGGQNIQYF,TGTGCCTGGAGTCGGGGGGGAGGACAAAACATTCAGTACTTC
.,.,TRBJ1-1,TRBV19,CASSREGGTEAFF,TGTGCCAGTAGTAGAGAGGGTGGCACTGAAGCTTTCTTT
.,TRBD1,TRBJ1-5,TRBV25-1,CASSEDSQGISNQPQHF,TGTGCCAGCAGTGAAGACTCACAGGGGATCTCCAATCAGCCCCAGCATTTT
once,.,TRBJ2-3,TRBV7-9,CASSLASSTDTQYF,TGTGCCAGCAGCTTAGCGAGCAGCACAGATACGCAGTATTTT
.,TRBD1,TRBJ2-5,TRBV4-2,CASSHPGKGAPGKTQYF,TGTGCCAGCAGCCATCCGGGGAAGGGGGCGCCGGGGAAGACCCAGTACTTC
.,.,TRBJ2-1,TRBV7-9,CASSLGSEGAGFF,TGTGCCAGCAGCTTAGGGTCGGAGGGAGCAGGGTTCTTC
.,.,TRBJ1-3,TRBV9,CASSARVNSGNTIYF,TGTGCCAGCAGCGCCCGGGTCAACTCTGGAAACACCATATATTTT
once,.,TRBJ2-3,TRBV5-1,CASSSLSPDTQYF,TGCGCCAGCAGCTCCCTAAGTCCAGATACGCAGTATTTT
.,TRBD2,TRBJ2-3,TRBV30,CASSGETSGRPGFKDTQYF,TGTGCCTCCTCTGGGGAGACTAGCGGGAGACCCGGGTTTAAGGATACGCAGTATTTT
.,.,TRBJ2-1,TRBV5-4,CATAGTSGSDEQFF,TGTGCCACCGCCGGGACCTCGGGTTCGGATGAGCAGTTCTTC
.,TRBD2,TRBJ2-1,TRBV7-9,CASSLKMRLAGVVNEQFF,TGTGCCAGCAGCTTAAAAATGCGGCTAGCGGGAGTTGTGAATGAGCAGTTCTTC
.,TRBD2,TRBJ2-1,TRBV7-9,CASSPSTGTSEFF,TGTGCCAGCAGCCCCTCAACCGGGACTAGCGAGTTCTTC
.,.,TRBJ2-7,TRBV21-1,CASTVESGGTPYEQYF,TGTGCCAGCACCGTAGAGTCAGGGGGAACTCCCTACGAGCAGTACTTC
.,.,TRBJ1-5,TRBV9,CASSPQGSNQPQHF,TGTGCCAGCAGCCCTCAGGGTAGCAATCAGCCCCAGCATTTT
once,.,TRBJ2-7,TRBV11-2,CASSLGLYEQYF,TGTGCCAGCAGCTTAGGTCTCTACGAGCAGTACTTC
.,.,TRBJ1-2,TRBV30,CAWSGGVDYGYTF,TGTGCCTGGAGTGGGGGGGTGGACTATGGCTACACCTTC
.,.,TRBJ2-3,TRBV29-1,CSVERLTATDTQYF,TGCAGCGTTGAACGACTAACGGCCACAGATACGCAGTATTTT
.,.,TRBJ2-7,TRBV7-6,CASSRGGRYEQYF,TGTGCCAGCAGCCGGGGCGGCCGATACGAGCAGTACTTC
.,.,TRBJ1-5,TRBV7-2,CASSFSNQPQHF,TGTGCCAGCAGCTTTTCCAATCAGCCCCAGCATTTT
once,.,TRBJ2-1,TRBV10-2,CASSLSGRLNEQFF,TGCGCCAGCAGTCTTTCGGGAAGGTTGAATGAGCAGTTCTTC
.,TRBD1,TRBJ2-1,TRBV5-1,CASSLRLGQGDNEQFF,TGCGCCAGCAGCTTACGTTTGGGACAGGGGGACAATGAGCAGTTCTTC
.,.,TRBJ2-1,TRBV2,CASRYSNEQFF,TGTGCCAGCAGGTACAGCAATGAGCAGTTCTTC
.,.,TRBJ1-1,TRBV7-9,CASSPTNTEAFF,TGTGCCAGCAGCCCCACTAACACTGAAGCTTTCTTT
.,.,TRBJ2-3,TRBV28,CASTTPADTQYF,TGTGCCAGCACCACCCCAGCTGATACGCAGTATTTT
.,.,TRBJ2-1,TRBV30,CAWSPTQLNEQFF,TGTGCCTGGAGTCCGACACAACTCAATGAGCAGTTCTTC
.,.,TRBJ2-3,TRBV7-3,CASSPLGALRKYF,TGTGCCAGCAGCCCCCTAGGAGCTTTAAGGAAGTATTTT
.,.,TRBJ1-2,TRBV30,CAWSAGGPNYGYTF,TGTGCCTGGAGTGCGGGCGGACCCAACTATGGCTACACCTTC
.,.,TRBJ1-1,TRBV7-2,CASSLGRNTEAFF,TGTGCCAGCAGCTTAGGGCGAAACACTGAAGCTTTCTTT
.,.,TRBJ1-2,TRBV15,CATSRGPENAAYGYTF,TGTGCCACCAGCAGAGGCCCGGAGAATGCGGCCTATGGCTACACCTTC
once,.,TRBJ2-5,TRBV7-9,CASSRVPQETQYF,TGTGCCAGCAGCAGGGTCCCCCAAGAGACCCAGTACTTC